The 24 T cell receptor beta chains presented below share a single source sample, sequenced in a study of T cells in Graves' hyperthyroidism and ophthalmopathy. RNA transcripts served as the template for amplifying TCR beta CDR3 regions. Primed by the HTBI set, a first-round RT-PCR was run on the TCR CDR3. In TCRdb, the multiplex PCR reads were re-called with MiXCR into one record per CDR3 protein. The table has about 420,000 distinct CDR3 sequences, around 16% seen once. Sequences were obtained from blood. These receptors were taken from a woman between 18 and 29 years old with Graves' hyperthyroidism.

The chain employs TRBV6-1 and TRBJ1-2; TRBD1 might be the D (5 bases). This CDR3 is 14 amino acids long. Germline values: CDR1 MNHNS, CDR2 SASEGT. Trimming cost V 6 bases and J 0 bases, with 11 bases left between them. This CDR3 is CASRRGPTNYGYTF. The CDR3 region has the DNA TGTGCCAGCAGACGGGGCCCGACTAACTATGGCTACACCTTC.

Here the CDR3 reads CAISAGTENQPQHF. The CDR3 nucleotides are TGTGCCATCAGTGCCGGGACAGAAAATCAGCCCCAGCATTTT. This chain joins TRBV10-3 and TRBJ1-5; 7 bases line up with TRBD1. V lost 4 bases and J lost 4; bases outside the gene matches: 4. Looked up from germline, CDR1 is ENHRY and CDR2 is SYGVKD. There are 14 residues in the CDR3.

The sample holds many counts of this clonotype. This chain uses TRBV27 with TRBJ1-5; possible D gene TRBD1, 6 bases. Germline loops: CDR1 MNHEY, CDR2 SMNVEV (reference sequence). V lost 5 bases and J 7 bases, leaving 12 bases between the germline ends. This CDR3 is 13 amino acids long. The CDR3 protein is CASSPTGLQPQHF. Here the CDR3 DNA reads TGTGCCAGCAGTCCAACAGGGTTGCAGCCCCAGCATTTT.

This clonotype was recorded many times. This chain links TRBV5-1 with TRBJ1-1; TRBD1 agrees at 7 bases. CDR3 length: 16 amino acids. V gave up 2 bases and J gave up 4 bases; unmatched junction bases: 11. Per germline, CDR1 SGHRS and CDR2 YFSETQ. The DNA of the CDR3 is TGCGCCAGCAGCTTTTACAGGGGCTCCTTAGGCACTGAAGCTTTCTTT. Its protein is CASSFYRGSLGTEAFF.

A few counts support this clonotype. This rearrangement joins TRBV7-2 to TRBJ1-4; maybe TRBD1 (6 bases). Germline CDR1 reads SGHTA; CDR2 reads FQGNSA. V lost 2 bases and J 10 bases, leaving 17 bases between the germline ends. This CDR3 contains 15 residues. DNA for the CDR3: TGTGCCAGCAGCTTAAGTGGGGGCGAGAGGGGAAAACTGTTTTTT. Translated: CASSLSGGERGKLFF.

This clonotype has at least ten counts. The chain employs TRBV28 and TRBJ2-2; 9 bases line up with TRBD1. This CDR3 region has 16 residues. The V gene's germline CDR1 is MDHEN and CDR2 SYDVKM. With 6 bases clipped from V and 3 bases from J, the junction kept 8 bases outside the gene matches. The CDR3 reads CASSPGQGIYTGELFF. The CDR3 DNA follows: TGTGCCAGCAGCCCCGGACAGGGGATATACACCGGGGAGCTGTTTTTT.

CDR3 loop: CASSQVLEYTQYF. Here the CDR3 DNA reads TGCGCCAGCAGCCAGGTTCTGGAGTATACGCAGTATTTT. This sequence joins TRBV4-1 and TRBJ2-3; no definite D call. Germline V gene sequence: CDR1 MGHRA, CDR2 YSYEKL. Between the trimmed V and J ends, which lost 3 bases and 7 bases, there was a span of 11 bases. This CDR3 spans 13 amino acids.

This clonotype was found a few times. The chain joins TRBV28 to TRBJ1-6, with D maybe TRBD1 (6 bases). V lost 2 bases and J 3 bases, leaving 11 bases between the germline ends. Germline CDR1 reads MDHEN; CDR2 reads SYDVKM. The CDR3 contains 16 residues. In DNA, the CDR3 is TGTGCCAGCAGTTTAGGGGGGGCTTACTATAATTCACCCCTCCACTTT. Its translation: CASSLGGAYYNSPLHF.

This clonotype was seen many times. The chain combines TRBV6-1 with TRBJ1-5, with D unresolved. Germline V lookup: CDR1 MNHNS, CDR2 SASEGT. This CDR3 contains 16 residues. V was clipped by 2 bases and J by 6 bases, with 17 bases between them. CDR3 protein: CASSENYGEFGQPQHF. DNA for the CDR3: TGTGCCAGCAGTGAAAACTATGGGGAATTCGGTCAGCCCCAGCATTTT.

As for this clonotype: One end of the junction varies from germline; a read error may be responsible. The chain uses TRBV12-3 or TRBV12-4 and TRBJ2-7; TRBD1 matches 10 bases. The CDR3 sequence is 15 residues long. Here the CDR3 DNA reads TGTGCCAGCAGGGACCGGGACAGGGGATCCTACGAGCAGCACTTC. Translating gives CASRDRDRGSYEQHF.

This clonotype turned up a few times. The chain joins TRBV7-8 to TRBJ1-5; D uncertain. The V end lost 2 bases, the J end lost 2 bases, and 13 bases lay between the germline ends. The CDR3 is 16 amino acids. Germline V gene lookup returns CDR1 SGHVS and CDR2 FQNEAQ. The CDR3 region is CASSLRSIFGNQPQHF. The CDR3 DNA follows: TGTGCCAGCAGCTTACGGTCGATTTTCGGCAATCAGCCCCAGCATTTT.

This clonotype occurred once. A much larger clone lies one base from this, so it may be a read error. This chain joins TRBV11-3 and TRBJ2-6; D unresolved. This CDR3 region has 17 residues. Trimming removed 1 base from V and 0 bases from J, with 10 bases in between. Looked up from germline, CDR1 is SGHNT and CDR2 is YENEEA. The CDR3 reads CASSLGGGISGANVLTF. The CDR3 DNA is TGTGCCAGCAGCTTAGGAGGTGGCATCTCTGGGGCCAACGTCCTGACTTTC.

This clonotype was seen a handful of times. This chain joins TRBV7-9 and TRBJ1-2; a possible D gene is TRBD1 (5 bases). In germline, CDR1 is SEHNR, CDR2 FQNEAQ (reference sequence). The V end was cut by 4 bases, the J end by 3 bases, with 15 bases between. The CDR3 runs 15 residues. The CDR3 coding sequence is TGTGCCAGCAGCTCCCTAGGGGTATTCGACTATGGCTACACCTTC. Protein product: CASSSLGVFDYGYTF.

The J gene is TRBJ2-2, the V gene TRBV19; TRBD1 matches 8 bases. CDR3 length: 16 amino acids. V gave up 5 bases and J gave up 6 bases; unmatched junction bases: 11. CDR1 and CDR2 (germline): LNHDA, SQIVND (reference sequence). DNA of the CDR3: TGTGCCAGTAGTGAGGACAGGGCCCGAAGGGCCGGGGAGCTGTTTTTT. Translated: CASSEDRARRAGELFF.

This clonotype has just a few counts. This chain connects TRBV6-2 or TRBV6-3 to TRBJ1-6; 8 nucleotides match TRBD1. The V gene's germline CDR1 is MNHEY and CDR2 SVGEGT. CDR3 length equals 17 residues. The ends lost 2 bases at V and 1 base at J; junction bases unmatched: 4. CDR3 nucleotides: TGTGCCAGCAGTTACGACAGGGGAGGATCCTATAATTCACCCCTCCACTTT. Encoded protein: CASSYDRGGSYNSPLHF.

At least ten counts were recorded for this clonotype. The chain combines TRBV13 with TRBJ2-1; 8 nucleotides align to TRBD2. Germline CDR1 PRHDT, CDR2 FYEKMQ (reference sequence). Germline trimming cut 4 bases from V and 6 bases from J; bases unmatched to any gene: 11. This CDR3 region has 16 residues. Here the CDR3 DNA reads TGTGCCAGCAGCTGGCGTAGCGGGGTATTGCGCAATGAGCAGTTCTTC. Its translation is CASSWRSGVLRNEQFF.

The chain uses TRBV12-3 or TRBV12-4 and TRBJ1-4; 12 bases are shared with TRBD1. J gave up 8 bases and V 7 bases, and 11 bases lay outside the gene matches. This CDR3 is built from 16 residues. CDR3 nucleotide sequence: TGTGCCAGCAAACGGGACAGGGGGCGCGTCGGCGAAAAACTGTTTTTT. Protein product: CASKRDRGRVGEKLFF.

This clonotype was seen many times. The rearrangement links TRBV18 to TRBJ1-5; 7 bases fit TRBD1. CDR1 is KGHSH, CDR2 LQKENI, per germline. Trimming took 6 bases from V and 0 from J; bases not matched to a gene: 17. The CDR3 totals 19 residues. The CDR3 loop is CASSRRGGGDKNSNQPQHF. CDR3 coding DNA: TGTGCCAGCTCGCGGCGGGGAGGGGGCGATAAAAATAGCAATCAGCCCCAGCATTTT.

Note on this clonotype: The germline gene is not matched at one end of the junction; a read error may be the cause. V usage is TRBV9 and J usage is TRBJ2-7; the match to TRBD1 covers 7 bases. Germline loops: CDR1 SGDLS, CDR2 YYNGEE. The CDR3 covers 15 residues. The CDR3, as DNA: TGTACCAGCAGCCCCAACTCCGGGACAGCCTACGAGCAGTACTTC. Protein product: CTSSPNSGTAYEQYF.

This clonotype turned up a few times. V gene TRBV5-6 combines with J gene TRBJ1-2; D gene ambiguous. The CDR3 runs to 14 residues. V was shortened by 4 bases and J by 3 bases, with 13 bases between the two germline ends. Germline CDR1 and CDR2: SGHDT and YYEEEE. In DNA, the CDR3 is TGTGCCAGCAGCCCGGACCCCACTGACTATGGCTACACCTTC. It specifies CASSPDPTDYGYTF.

This clonotype has more than one count but fewer than ten. The rearrangement joins TRBV19 to TRBJ2-5; D unclear. CDR1 and CDR2 from the germline V gene are LNHDA and SQIVND (reference sequence). The V end was cut by 6 bases, the J end by 4 bases, with 9 bases between. The CDR3 has 12 residues. The CDR3 here is CASSPMGETQYF. The CDR3 DNA reads as TGTGCCAGTAGCCCTATGGGAGAGACCCAGTACTTC. Filled out from reference TRBV19 and TRBJ2-5, the complete variable domain reads DGGITQSPKYLFRKEGQNVTLSCEQNLNHDAMYWYRQDPGQGLRLIYYSQIVNDFQKGDIAEGYSVSREKKESFPLTVTSAQKNPTAFYLCASSPMGETQYFGPGTRLLVL.

J is TRBJ1-6 and V is TRBV15; D is undetermined. Deletions cut 3 bases from V and 9 bases from J, with 15 bases between. Germline CDR1 and CDR2: LNHNV and YYDKDF (reference sequence). The CDR3 is 15 residues long. CDR3 in amino acids: CATSRDPDSGSPLHF. CDR3 sequence (DNA): TGTGCCACCAGCAGGGACCCCGACTCTGGTTCACCCCTCCACTTT.

The genes are TRBV5-1 and TRBJ2-1, with D perhaps TRBD2 (7 bases). Per the germline V gene, CDR1 is SGHRS and CDR2 is YFSETQ. The CDR3 length is 14 residues. Trimming cost V 4 bases and J 9 bases, with 17 bases left between them. This CDR3 reads CASSPRGGPGEQFF. In nucleotides, the CDR3 is TGCGCCAGCAGCCCGAGGGGGGGCCCCGGTGAGCAGTTCTTC.

This clonotype was recorded many times. The chain recombines TRBV20-1 with TRBJ1-1; D unresolved. Between the trimmed V and J ends, which lost 6 bases and 1 base, there was a span of 12 bases. Germline assignment: CDR1 DFQATT and CDR2 SNEGSKA (reference sequence). This CDR3 is 13 amino acids long. The CDR3: CSAPYGENTEAFF. DNA of the CDR3: TGCAGTGCCCCTTATGGGGAGAACACTGAAGCTTTCTTT.